The TCR beta chain under discussion was sequenced for a study of OX40 agonist ivuxolimab in advanced cancers. Looking at the study overall: Ivuxolimab, an agonist antibody against OX40 (CD134), was given to patients.

The CDR3 totals 18 residues. V was clipped by 5 bases and J by 4 bases, with 24 bases between them. Germline-derived CDR1 and CDR2 are SGHAT and FQNNGV. Study results and limitations: At 0.1-3.0 mg/kg, partial responders had clonal expansion among the lowest observed. CD4+ and CD8+ blood T cells expanded clonally by week 6 at 0.1 to 3.0 mg/kg.

Blood specimens came from baseline, cycle 4 day 1, and cycle 7 day 1. Concerning this clone itself: Its matching antigen is unknown.

Some clones are missing from TCRdb's copy, which holds only in-frame ones; the method was immunoSEQ multiplex PCR. The table includes some 66,000 clones, roughly 80% detected once. Sequences were derived from CD4+ or CD8+ T cells sorted from blood, sampled in a trial of the OX40 agonist ivuxolimab. This clonotype originated in an adult with an advanced solid tumor such as melanoma, head and neck, liver or kidney cancer. V gene TRBV11-2 combines with J gene TRBJ2-1; D gene uncertain. In DNA form, the CDR3 reads TGTGCCAGCAGCCCCCCAAGGGCGGCCGCCTACCCTTACAATGAGCAGTTCTTC. This translates into CASSPPRAAAYPYNEQFF.